Included here is one TCR beta chain sequence, with context. What it recognizes is unknown. This sample is drawn from a study of shared clonotypes between healthy human individuals. Study background: Participating donors consisted of two women and a few men aged 18 to 49. Study findings and constraints: Non-shared clonotypes showed lower generation probabilities than clonotypes common to all four donors.

Germline values: CDR1 SGHVS, CDR2 FQNEAQ. CDR3 length equals 12 residues. V was shortened by 3 bases and J by 5 bases, with 7 bases between the two germline ends. For every subset, genomic DNA was evenly distributed across several immunoSEQ plates. Profiled with immunoSEQ multiplex PCR; TCRdb holds only in-frame clones, not every one. Of 2 million to 2.5 million clones in the sample, approximately 93% were seen once. The sequence was obtained from a man younger than 35 in good health. Some clones in this sample may be carry-over from other donors' samples. V gene TRBV7-8 combines with J gene TRBJ2-5; the D gene is possibly TRBD2 (5 bases). The sample consisted of naive CD4+ T cells from PBMCs. Subset indicated: CD45RA+ positively selected. CDR3 in DNA: TGTGCCAGCAGCTTGAGGGCGGAGACCCAGTACTTC. It translates to CASSLRAETQYF.